The rows below give T cell receptor beta chains drawn from one sample of a study of blood T cell repertoires in COVID-19. Here immunoSEQ multiplex PCR was the method, and the copy in TCRdb shows in-frame clones only, minus some. This table has about 250,000 clones, around 81% appearing once. The sample consisted of peripheral blood. The receptors shown here come from a person between 70 and 80 years old with COVID-19, enrolled during active disease. Both conserved end residues are part of each CDR3.

TRBJ1-5 | TRBV27 | CASTGGNGNQPQHF
TRBJ1-2 | TRBV5-1 | CASSLGPAGNYGYTF
TRBJ2-7 | TRBV29-1 | CSSPRDSYEQYF
TRBJ2-7 | TRBV7-2 | CASSLLAGVFYEQYF
TRBJ1-1 | TRBV5-1 | CASKSSTANTEAFF
TRBJ1-3 | TRBV7-2 | CASSSTDMSGNTIYF
TRBJ2-3 | TRBV9 | CASSDTSGGARSTDTQYF
TRBJ1-1 | TRBV19 | CASSSTANTEAFF
TRBJ2-7 | TRBV28 | CPTGTGLNEQYF
TRBJ2-1 | TRBV2 | CASSERGFYNEQFF
TRBJ1-5 | TRBV18 | CASSLGQGGQPQHF
TRBJ2-5 | TRBV6-6 | CASRGGPGETQYF
TRBJ1-1 | TRBV29-1 | CSVDGTGTEAFF
TRBJ1-5 | TRBV21-1 | CASSGTDSNQPQHF
TRBJ1-2 | TRBV19 | CASSLTQRVRGGYTF
TRBJ2-1 | TRBV6-5 | CASRYTGGPEQFF
TRBJ2-5 | TRBV10-3 | CAISLTRTQETQYF
TRBJ2-3 | TRBV9 | CASSALGTSGTDTQYF
TRBJ2-7 | TRBV27 | CASNPRGRPWEQYF
TRBJ1-1 | TRBV28 | CASSKLTEAFF
TRBJ2-1 | TRBV10-3 | CAIALASSYNEQFF
TRBJ1-5 | TRBV27 | CASRDTGVGQPQHF
TRBJ2-3 | TRBV9 | CASRRDMSTDTQYF
TRBJ2-6 | TRBV19 | CASSISAGANVLTF
TRBJ1-2 | TRBV11-2 | CASSLQGIYGYTF
TRBJ2-7 | TRBV28 | CASSSTSGSYEQYF
TRBJ1-1 | TRBV19 | CASSIRQVAPGTEAFF
TRBJ2-7 | TRBV28 | CASSFRIHEQYF
TRBJ2-7 | TRBV5-1 | CASSLGGEQYF
TRBJ2-3 | TRBV3-1/TRBV3-2 | CASSQVVSGWAPDTQYF
TRBJ2-7 | TRBV10-3 | CAISGGSGEQYF
TRBJ1-1 | TRBV18 | CASSPFGGQWTEAFF
TRBJ2-7 | TRBV18 | CASSPKVGAYEQYF
TRBJ2-5 | TRBV28 | CASRQGHQSETQYF
TRBJ2-1 | TRBV19 | CASSPHDRYNEQFF
TRBJ2-2 | TRBV5-1 | CASSPLAGEITGELFF
TRBJ2-7 | TRBV7-2 | CASSLARDRSYEQYF
TRBJ1-5 | TRBV6-5 | CASSGDRGNQPQHF
TRBJ2-3 | TRBV2 | CASTRGTSTQYF
TRBJ2-1 | TRBV9 | CASSVDYLDEQFF
TRBJ1-1 | TRBV28 | CASHDLNRNTEAFF
TRBJ2-3 | TRBV4-1 | CASSQLEAQYF
TRBJ2-5 | TRBV5-5 | CASSSGTGFQETQYF
TRBJ2-1 | TRBV6-1 | CASSEDRGHEQFF
TRBJ2-7 | TRBV7-3 | CARWTGRHEQYF
TRBJ2-7 | TRBV7-6 | CASSSTSGDSYEQYF
TRBJ1-5 | TRBV15 | CATSRDPRNNQPQHF
TRBJ1-6 | TRBV12-3/TRBV12-4 | CASSSVLSSPLHF
TRBJ1-6 | TRBV6-5 | CASSLARDSPLHF